In its sample, the clone carrying this T cell receptor (beta chain) was seen a few times. Its specificity is not known. Trimming took 5 bases from V and 6 from J; bases not matched to a gene: 12. CDR3 length: 16 residues. The data derive from a study of T-cell memory formation after mild COVID-19. As for the study in general: TCR clusters largely stayed donor specific.

Findings and caveats of the study: The study found balanced CD4/CD8 in clones contracting day 15 to 85 and a CD4+ lean in later expanders. Shrinking CD4+ clones were chiefly CM and EM; CD8+ ones were chiefly EMRA.

The authors produced TCR alpha and TCR beta cDNA libraries with sample barcodes and UMIs by 5'RACE using constant-segment primers. TCRdb reprocessed the 5' RACE reads via MiXCR and lists one record per CDR3 protein. The data contain some 150,000 distinct CDR3 sequences, approximately 5.7% of them seen just once; the ten biggest clones take up 2% to 2.5%. The material sequenced was PBMCs or a T cell subset sorted from them (not recorded which). This rearrangement joins TRBV12-3 or TRBV12-4 to TRBJ2-1; 8 bases are shared with TRBD2. This TCR was recovered from an adult woman who had mild COVID-19 (a few samples of this study predate the infection). Cell type and time point are not known. The CDR3 sequence is CASSPGGSGVRNEQFF. In DNA form, the CDR3 reads TGTGCCAGCAGTCCGGGAGGGAGCGGGGTACGCAATGAGCAGTTCTTC.